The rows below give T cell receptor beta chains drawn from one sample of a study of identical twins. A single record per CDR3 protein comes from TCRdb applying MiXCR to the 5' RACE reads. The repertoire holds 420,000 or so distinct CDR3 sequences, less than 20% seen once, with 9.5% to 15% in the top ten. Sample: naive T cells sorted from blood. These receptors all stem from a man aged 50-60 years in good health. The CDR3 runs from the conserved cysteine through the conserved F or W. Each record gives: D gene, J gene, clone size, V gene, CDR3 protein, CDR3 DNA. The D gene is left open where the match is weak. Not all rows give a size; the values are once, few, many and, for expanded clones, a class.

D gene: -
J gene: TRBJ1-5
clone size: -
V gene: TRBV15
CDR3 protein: CATSRARNSNQPQHF
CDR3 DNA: TGTGCCACCAGCAGGGCTAGAAATAGCAATCAGCCCCAGCATTTT

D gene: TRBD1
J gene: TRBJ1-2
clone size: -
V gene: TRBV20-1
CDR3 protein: CSARDFGGGGQGIKEDGYTF
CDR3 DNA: TGCAGTGCTAGAGATTTTGGGGGTGGAGGACAGGGGATAAAAGAGGATGGCTACACCTTC

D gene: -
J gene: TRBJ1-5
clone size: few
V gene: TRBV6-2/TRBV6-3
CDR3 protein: CASSYGVRQPQHF
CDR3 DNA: TGTGCCAGCAGTTACGGGGTTCGGCAGCCCCAGCATTTT

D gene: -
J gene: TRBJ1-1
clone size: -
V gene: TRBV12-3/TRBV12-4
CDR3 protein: CASSFGQRNTEAFF
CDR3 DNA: TGTGCCAGCAGTTTCGGACAGAGGAACACTGAAGCTTTCTTT

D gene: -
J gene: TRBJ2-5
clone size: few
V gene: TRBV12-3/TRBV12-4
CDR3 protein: CASSLLRDETQYF
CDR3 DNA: TGTGCCAGCAGTTTACTGAGGGATGAGACCCAGTACTTC

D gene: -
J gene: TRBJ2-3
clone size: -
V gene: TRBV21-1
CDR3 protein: CASSTGTEVRDTQYF
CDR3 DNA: TGTGCCAGCAGCACTGGGACTGAGGTTAGAGATACGCAGTATTTT

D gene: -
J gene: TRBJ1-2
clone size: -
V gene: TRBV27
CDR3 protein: CASSLIGGTNYGYTF
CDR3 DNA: TGTGCCAGCAGTTTAATAGGGGGAACCAACTATGGCTACACCTTC

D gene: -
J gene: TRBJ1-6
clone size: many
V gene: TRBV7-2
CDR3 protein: CASSFRRTADSPLHF
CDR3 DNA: TGTGCCAGCAGCTTCAGACGGACAGCGGATTCACCCCTCCACTTT

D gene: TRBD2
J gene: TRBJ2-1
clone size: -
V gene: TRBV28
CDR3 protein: CASSYGLAGGQFF
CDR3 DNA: TGTGCCAGCAGTTACGGACTAGCGGGGGGGCAGTTCTTC

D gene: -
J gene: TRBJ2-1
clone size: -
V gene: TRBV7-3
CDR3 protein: CASSPSGTHNEQFF
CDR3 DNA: TGTGCCAGCAGCCCAAGCGGGACACACAATGAGCAGTTCTTC

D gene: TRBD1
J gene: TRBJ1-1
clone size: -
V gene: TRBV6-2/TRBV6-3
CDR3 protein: CASTNLLRTGPMNTEAFF
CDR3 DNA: TGTGCCAGCACCAACTTATTAAGGACAGGACCTATGAACACTGAAGCTTTCTTT

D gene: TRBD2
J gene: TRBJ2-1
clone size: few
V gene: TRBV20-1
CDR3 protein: CSAKSGEYNEQFF
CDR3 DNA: TGCAGTGCCAAAAGCGGGGAATACAATGAGCAGTTCTTC

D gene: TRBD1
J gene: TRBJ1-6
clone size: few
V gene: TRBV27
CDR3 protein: CASSLGTGGNSPLHF
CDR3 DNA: TGTGCCAGCAGTTTAGGGACAGGGGGAAATTCACCCCTCCACTTT

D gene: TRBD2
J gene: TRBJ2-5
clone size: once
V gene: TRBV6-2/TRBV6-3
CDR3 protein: CASSYWTSAETQYF
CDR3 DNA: TGTGCCAGCAGTTACTGGACTAGCGCAGAGACCCAGTACTTC

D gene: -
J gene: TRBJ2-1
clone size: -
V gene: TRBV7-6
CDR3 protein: CASSSVTDGDNEQFF
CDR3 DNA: TGTGCCAGCAGCTCCGTTACCGACGGAGACAATGAGCAGTTCTTC

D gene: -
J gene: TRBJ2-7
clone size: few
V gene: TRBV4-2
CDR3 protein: CASSQTSGNAYEQYF
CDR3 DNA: TGTGCCAGCAGCCAAACGTCGGGTAACGCCTACGAGCAGTACTTC

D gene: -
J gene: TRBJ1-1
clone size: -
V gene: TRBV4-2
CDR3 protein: CASSQASGTNTEAFF
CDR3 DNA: TGTGCCAGCAGCCAAGCTTCAGGGACGAACACTGAAGCTTTCTTT

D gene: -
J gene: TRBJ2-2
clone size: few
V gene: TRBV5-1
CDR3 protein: CASSLANFGSGELFF
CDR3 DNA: TGCGCCAGCAGCTTGGCCAATTTTGGGTCCGGGGAGCTGTTTTTT

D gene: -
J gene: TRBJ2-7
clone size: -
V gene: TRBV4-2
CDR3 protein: CASSQERTGMGYEQYF
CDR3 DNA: TGTGCCAGCAGCCAAGAGCGGACCGGGATGGGCTACGAGCAGTACTTC

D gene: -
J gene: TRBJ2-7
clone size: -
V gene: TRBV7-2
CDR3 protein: CASSTDHEQYF
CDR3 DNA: TGTGCCAGCAGCACAGACCACGAGCAGTACTTC

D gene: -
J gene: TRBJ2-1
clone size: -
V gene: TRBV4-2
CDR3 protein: CASSQELGAGYNEQFF
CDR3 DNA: TGTGCCAGCAGCCAAGAACTGGGGGCAGGATACAATGAGCAGTTCTTC

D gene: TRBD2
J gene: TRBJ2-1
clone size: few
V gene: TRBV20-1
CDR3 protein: CSASGLAGALEQFF
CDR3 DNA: TGCAGTGCTAGCGGTCTAGCGGGAGCCCTTGAGCAGTTCTTC

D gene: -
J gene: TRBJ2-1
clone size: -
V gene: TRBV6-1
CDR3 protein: CASSLNGEYLLSNEQFF
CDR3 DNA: TGTGCCAGCAGTCTGAACGGAGAATACCTACTGTCCAATGAGCAGTTCTTC

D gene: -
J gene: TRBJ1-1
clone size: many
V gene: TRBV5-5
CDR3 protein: CASSFGRVNTEAFF
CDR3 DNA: TGTGCCAGCAGCTTCGGCAGGGTGAACACTGAAGCTTTCTTT

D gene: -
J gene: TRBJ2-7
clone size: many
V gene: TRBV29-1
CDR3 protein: CRGTSPPF
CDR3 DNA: TGCAGGGGGACGAGTCCGCCCTTC

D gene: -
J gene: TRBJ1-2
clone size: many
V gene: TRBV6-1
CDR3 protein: CASSPNPQVPLYGYTF
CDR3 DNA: TGTGCCAGCAGCCCGAACCCGCAGGTCCCCCTCTATGGCTACACCTTC

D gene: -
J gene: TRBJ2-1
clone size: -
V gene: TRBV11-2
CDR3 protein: CASSLFLGGGTLDEQFF
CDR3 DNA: TGTGCCAGCAGCTTATTTCTTGGGGGTGGCACTTTGGATGAGCAGTTCTTC

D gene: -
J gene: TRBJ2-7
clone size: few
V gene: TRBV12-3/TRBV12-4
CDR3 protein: CASSLPGASSYEQYF
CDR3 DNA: TGTGCCAGCAGTCTCCCGGGGGCGAGCTCCTACGAGCAGTACTTC

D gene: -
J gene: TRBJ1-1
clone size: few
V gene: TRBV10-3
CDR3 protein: CAINRQLNTEAFF
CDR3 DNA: TGTGCCATCAATCGACAGTTAAACACTGAAGCTTTCTTT

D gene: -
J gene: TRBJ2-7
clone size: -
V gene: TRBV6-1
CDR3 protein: CATCGHPSSYEQYF
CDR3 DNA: TGTGCCACCTGTGGGCACCCTTCCTCCTACGAGCAGTACTTC

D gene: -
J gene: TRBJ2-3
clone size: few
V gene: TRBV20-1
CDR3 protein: CSARIPGSTDTQYF
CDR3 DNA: TGCAGTGCGCGGATCCCCGGGAGCACAGATACGCAGTATTTT

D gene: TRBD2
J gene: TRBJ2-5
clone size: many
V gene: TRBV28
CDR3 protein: CASSPLPGLQETQYF
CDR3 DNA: TGTGCCAGCAGTCCTCTCCCGGGACTACAAGAGACCCAGTACTTC

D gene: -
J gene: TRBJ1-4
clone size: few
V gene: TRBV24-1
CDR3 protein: CATSDGEYATNEKLFF
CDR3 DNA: TGTGCCACCAGTGATGGGGAGTACGCAACTAATGAAAAACTGTTTTTT

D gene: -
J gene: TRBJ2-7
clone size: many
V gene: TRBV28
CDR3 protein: CASRAGVISEQYF
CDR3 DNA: TGTGCCAGCAGAGCCGGGGTGATATCCGAGCAGTACTTC

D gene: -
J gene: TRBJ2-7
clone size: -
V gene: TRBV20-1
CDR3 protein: CSARGSSIGEQYF
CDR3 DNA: TGCAGTGCTAGAGGGTCCTCCATTGGCGAGCAGTACTTC

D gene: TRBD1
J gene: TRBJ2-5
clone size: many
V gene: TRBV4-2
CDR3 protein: CASSQGQGLGETQYF
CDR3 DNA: TGTGCCAGCAGCCAAGGACAGGGCCTGGGGGAGACCCAGTACTTC

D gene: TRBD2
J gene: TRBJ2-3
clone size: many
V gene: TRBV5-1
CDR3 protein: CASSPGTSRRDTQYF
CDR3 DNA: TGCGCCAGCAGCCCCGGGACTAGTCGGAGAGATACGCAGTATTTT

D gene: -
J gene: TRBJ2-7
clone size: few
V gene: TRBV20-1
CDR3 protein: CSAMSLGAGYEQYF
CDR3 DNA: TGCAGTGCTATGAGTTTGGGGGCGGGGTACGAGCAGTACTTC

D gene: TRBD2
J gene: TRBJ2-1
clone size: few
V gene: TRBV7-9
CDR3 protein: CASRRSGGRHNEQFF
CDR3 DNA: TGTGCCAGCAGGAGAAGCGGGGGGCGTCACAATGAGCAGTTCTTC

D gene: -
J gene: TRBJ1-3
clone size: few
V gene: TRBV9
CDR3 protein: CASSSISGSGNTIYF
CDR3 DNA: TGTGCCAGCAGCTCGATCAGCGGCTCTGGAAACACCATATATTTT

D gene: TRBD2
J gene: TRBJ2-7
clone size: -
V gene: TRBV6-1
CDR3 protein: CASSGLAGGPPYEQYF
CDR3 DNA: TGTGCCAGCAGTGGTTTAGCGGGAGGGCCTCCTTACGAGCAGTACTTC

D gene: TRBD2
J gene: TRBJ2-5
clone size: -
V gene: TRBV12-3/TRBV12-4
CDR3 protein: CASSLGPGTSETQYF
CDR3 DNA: TGTGCCAGCAGTTTGGGGCCCGGGACTAGCGAGACCCAGTACTTC

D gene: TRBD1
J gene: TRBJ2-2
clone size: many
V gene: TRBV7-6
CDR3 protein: CASSFPGQFLPGELFF
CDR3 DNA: TGTGCCAGCAGCTTTCCGGGACAGTTTCTTCCCGGGGAGCTGTTTTTT

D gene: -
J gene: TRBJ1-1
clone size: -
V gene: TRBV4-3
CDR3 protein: CASSQEENRMNTEAFF
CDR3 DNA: TGCGCCAGCAGCCAAGAAGAGAATCGGATGAACACTGAAGCTTTCTTT

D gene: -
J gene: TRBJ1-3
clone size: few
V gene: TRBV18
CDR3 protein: CASSPRGTGNTIYF
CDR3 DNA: TGTGCCAGCTCACCACGGGGGACTGGAAACACCATATATTTT

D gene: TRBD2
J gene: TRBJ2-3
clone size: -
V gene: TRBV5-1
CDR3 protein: CASSGGLAGRDTDTQYF
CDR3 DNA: TGCGCCAGCAGCGGGGGACTAGCGGGGAGAGACACAGATACGCAGTATTTT

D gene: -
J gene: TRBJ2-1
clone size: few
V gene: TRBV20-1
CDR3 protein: CSARTINSYNEQFF
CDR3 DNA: TGCAGTGCTCGGACTATCAATTCCTACAATGAGCAGTTCTTC

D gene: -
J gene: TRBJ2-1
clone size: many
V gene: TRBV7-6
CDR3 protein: CASSLGGFNEQFF
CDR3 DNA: TGTGCCAGCAGCTTAGGTGGGTTCAATGAGCAGTTCTTC

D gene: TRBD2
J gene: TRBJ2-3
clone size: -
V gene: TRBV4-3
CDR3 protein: CASSQEGLAGPTDTQYF
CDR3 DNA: TGCGCCAGCAGCCAAGAGGGACTAGCGGGACCCACAGATACGCAGTATTTT